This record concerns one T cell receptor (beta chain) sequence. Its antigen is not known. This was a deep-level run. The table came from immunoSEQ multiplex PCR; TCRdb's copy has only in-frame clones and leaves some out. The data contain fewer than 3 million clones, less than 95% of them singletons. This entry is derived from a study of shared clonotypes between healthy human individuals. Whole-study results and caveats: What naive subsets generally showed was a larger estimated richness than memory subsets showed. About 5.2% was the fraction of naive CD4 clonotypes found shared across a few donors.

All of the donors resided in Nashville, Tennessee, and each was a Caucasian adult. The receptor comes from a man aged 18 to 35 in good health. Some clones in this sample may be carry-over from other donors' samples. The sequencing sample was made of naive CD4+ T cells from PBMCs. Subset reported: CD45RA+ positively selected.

The DNA of the CDR3 is TGTGCCAGCAGCACCAGGGCGGGTAGCGGGAGGGCCTACGAGCAGTACTTC. This translates into CASSTRAGSGRAYEQYF. The rearrangement uses TRBV7-8 and TRBJ2-7; TRBD2 agrees at 11 bases. This CDR3 is 17 amino acids long. Germline trimming cut 5 bases from V and 2 bases from J; bases unmatched to any gene: 11. Germline values: CDR1 SGHVS, CDR2 FQNEAQ.